A single sample gave rise to the 32 T cell receptor beta chains below, sequenced in a study of blood T cell repertoires in COVID-19. Data came from immunoSEQ multiplex PCR; TCRdb stores just in-frame clones and leaves some out. The data hold about 330,000 clones, with roughly 87% observed a single time. Sequenced material: peripheral blood. The receptors originated from a man aged 25-40 years with COVID-19, enrolled during active disease.

The CDR3 region is CASSFSSYEQYF. The CDR3 region has the DNA TGTGCCAGCAGTTTTAGCTCCTACGAGCAGTACTTC. The chain carries TRBV28 and TRBJ2-7; D remains ambiguous. The V end lost 3 bases, the J end lost 0 bases, and 3 bases lay between the germline ends. The CDR3 contains 12 residues. Germline CDR1 is MDHEN and CDR2 is SYDVKM.

Only a few counts were recorded for this clone. The chain links TRBV4-2 to TRBJ1-1, with TRBD1 matching over 8 bases. Losses at the gene ends were 1 base for V and 0 bases for J; bases not matched to a gene: 1. In germline, CDR1 is LGHNA, CDR2 YNFKEQ. This CDR3 has 15 residues. CDR3 nucleotides: TGTGCCAGCAGCCAAGGGACAGGGTTGAACACTGAAGCTTTCTTT. Translating gives CASSQGTGLNTEAFF.

This clone was found once. The genes are TRBV18 and TRBJ1-1, with D possibly being TRBD1 (6 bases). Between the trimmed V and J ends, which lost 6 bases and 4 bases, there was a span of 27 bases. CDR1 and CDR2 from the germline V gene are KGHSH and LQKENI. The CDR3 totals 18 residues. In DNA form, the CDR3 reads TGTGCCAGCTCGCCGGACGAAACGACAGGATGGACGGGCACTGAAGCTTTCTTT. Its translation is CASSPDETTGWTGTEAFF.

The chain joins TRBV7-3 to TRBJ2-2; 10 bases fit TRBD2. The trim removed 5 bases at V and 7 bases at J, leaving 10 bases unmatched. The CDR3 consists of 16 residues. Germline V gives CDR1 SGHTA, CDR2 FQGTGA. The DNA for the CDR3 is TGTGCCAGCAGCACCCTAGCGGGAGTATCTCACGGGGAGCTGTTTTTT. Protein sequence: CASSTLAGVSHGELFF.

This sequence joins TRBV18 and TRBJ1-3; 9 bases are shared with TRBD1. Germline trimming cut 8 bases from V and 0 bases from J; bases unmatched to any gene: 5. The CDR3 extends over 15 amino acids. The germline CDR1 and CDR2 sequences are KGHSH and LQKENI. The CDR3 DNA reads TGTGCCAGCCGACGGACAGGGGACTCTGGAAACACCATATATTTT. Translation gives CASRRTGDSGNTIYF.

V is TRBV7-8 and J is TRBJ2-7; D gene ambiguous. Between the trimmed V and J ends, which lost 5 bases and 4 bases, there was a span of 6 bases. Germline assignment: CDR1 SGHVS and CDR2 FQNEAQ. The CDR3 has 11 residues. CDR3 sequence: CASSPGYEQYF. The DNA of the CDR3 is TGTGCCAGCAGCCCCGGTTACGAGCAGTACTTC.

V is TRBV11-3 and J is TRBJ2-1, with a tentative D call TRBD2 (5 bases). V was pared by 4 bases and J by 4 bases, with 14 bases between. CDR3 size: 15 residues. CDR1 is SGHNT, CDR2 YENEEA, per germline. Written as DNA, the CDR3 is TGTGCCAGCAGCTCCTCTCGGGGTTGGTACAATGAGCAGTTCTTC. As protein: CASSSSRGWYNEQFF.

This clone showed up just once. The V gene is TRBV10-3, the J gene TRBJ1-4; D is perhaps TRBD1 (6 bases). Trimming took 6 bases from V and 0 from J, leaving 11 bases between them. The CDR3 runs 15 residues. Germline V gives CDR1 ENHRY, CDR2 SYGVKD. This CDR3 is CAISENRATNEKLFF. The DNA of the CDR3 is TGTGCCATCAGCGAAAACAGGGCAACTAATGAAAAACTGTTTTTT.

This clone was recorded only once. The CDR3 DNA reads TGTGCCAGTAGTATTACAGCGGGACGGGGTCAGCCCCAGCATTTT. Encoded protein: CASSITAGRGQPQHF. The V call is TRBV19, the J call TRBJ1-5; tentatively, D is TRBD1 (5 bases). CDR1 is LNHDA and CDR2 is SQIVND in the germline V gene (reference sequence). The CDR3 runs to 15 residues. V lost 3 bases and J lost 6, with 15 bases in between.

The V call is TRBV6-4, the J call TRBJ2-1, with TRBD2 identical over 11 bases. The trim removed 0 bases at V and 6 bases at J, leaving 1 base unmatched. CDR1 is MRHNA, CDR2 SNTAGT, per germline. CDR3 size: 15 residues. CDR3 DNA sequence: TGTGCCAGCAGTGACTCCGGACTAGCGGGCAATGAGCAGTTCTTC. This encodes CASSDSGLAGNEQFF.

This clone was seen just once. The chain has TRBV6-5 and TRBJ2-7; 8 bases agree with TRBD1. The CDR3 extends over 15 amino acids. The V gene end was trimmed by 6 bases and the J gene end by 3 bases; junction bases not matched to a gene: 10. Germline CDR1 reads MNHEY; CDR2 reads SVGAGI. As DNA, the CDR3 is TGTGCCAGCAGAAGTCCGGGACAGGTGGACTACGAGCAGTACTTC. It encodes CASRSPGQVDYEQYF.

The chain couples TRBV3-1 (or the pseudogene TRBV3-2) to TRBJ1-5; D is uncertain. Germline lookup yields CDR1 LGHDT and CDR2 YNNKEL (reference sequence). Trimming removed 1 base from V and 3 bases from J, with 10 bases in between. The CDR3 totals 15 residues. CDR3 in DNA: TGTGCCAGCAGCCAAGTTCCAGGTACCAATCAGCCCCAGCATTTT. Translation gives CASSQVPGTNQPQHF.

The rearrangement links TRBV7-7 to TRBJ2-5; 7 positions agree with TRBD2. Trimming took 4 bases from V and 5 from J; bases not matched to a gene: 13. The CDR3 is 16 residues long. In germline, CDR1 is SSHAT, CDR2 FNYEAQ (reference sequence). The CDR3 loop is CASSSTGTSAVETQYF. For the CDR3, the DNA is TGTGCCAGCAGCTCCACCGGAACTAGCGCGGTCGAGACCCAGTACTTC.

V usage is TRBV7-6 and J usage is TRBJ2-7; 9 bases agree with TRBD1. V lost 4 bases, J lost 4 bases, and 8 bases stayed unmatched. Germline lookup yields CDR1 SGHVS and CDR2 FNYEAQ. CDR3 size: 15 residues. The CDR3 sequence: CASSYTGTGWYEQYF. The CDR3 coding sequence is TGTGCCAGCAGCTACACCGGGACAGGGTGGTACGAGCAGTACTTC.

The genes are TRBV3-1 (or the pseudogene TRBV3-2) and TRBJ2-5, with D possibly matching TRBD1 (6 bases). V was clipped by 1 base and J by 9 bases, with 9 bases between them. The CDR3 is 12 amino acids. Germline values: CDR1 LGHDT, CDR2 YNNKEL (reference sequence). DNA of the CDR3: TGTGCCAGCAGCCAAGCGTCAGGGGCCCAGTACTTC. Protein sequence: CASSQASGAQYF.

This clone was recorded a few times. The J gene is TRBJ1-2, the V gene TRBV10-3; TRBD1 is a possible D gene (6 bases). The CDR3 is 14 amino acids. Germline CDR1 is ENHRY and CDR2 is SYGVKD. Trimming stripped 10 bases from V and 1 base from J, with 16 bases between. CDR3 sequence reads: CATKSMDSNYGYTF. CDR3 nucleotides: TGTGCCACCAAATCCATGGACAGTAACTATGGCTACACCTTC.

Remarks on this clone: Other DNA sequences in the sample encode the same CDR3. The rearrangement uses TRBV7-9 and TRBJ1-1, with D possibly matching TRBD1 (5 bases). The germline V and J ends were trimmed by 3 bases and 1 base, with 6 bases remaining between them. Germline-derived CDR1 and CDR2 are SEHNR and FQNEAQ (reference sequence). The CDR3 runs 13 residues. CDR3 region: CASSFQGNTEAFF. CDR3 bases: TGTGCCAGCAGCTTTCAGGGGAACACTGAAGCTTTCTTT.

The sample holds one count of this clone. This chain connects TRBV27 to TRBJ1-2; D not resolved. The CDR3 runs to 13 residues. CDR1 is MNHEY, CDR2 SMNVEV, per germline (reference sequence). V was clipped by 2 bases and J by 5 bases, with 9 bases between them. CDR3 sequence reads: CASSLMQSYGYTF. The CDR3 DNA follows: TGTGCCAGCAGTTTAATGCAGTCTTATGGCTACACCTTC.

The gene calls are TRBV6-6 and TRBJ2-1, with D perhaps matching TRBD1 (5 bases). Germline V lookup: CDR1 MNHNY, CDR2 SVGAGI (reference sequence). Between the trimmed V and J ends, which lost 3 bases and 4 bases, there was a span of 13 bases. This CDR3 contains 15 residues. The CDR3 protein is CASSYAQGLYNEQFF. The CDR3 coding sequence is TGTGCCAGCAGTTATGCCCAGGGTTTGTACAATGAGCAGTTCTTC.

This chain joins TRBV11-2 and TRBJ2-7; TRBD2 agrees at 12 bases. V lost 6 bases, J lost 3 bases, and 9 bases stayed unmatched. CDR1 is SGHAT and CDR2 is FQNNGV in the germline V gene. The CDR3 runs to 16 residues. CDR3 nucleotide sequence: TGTGCCAGCAGGCGAAAGACTAGCGGGAGATTCTACGAGCAGTACTTC. This translates into CASRRKTSGRFYEQYF.

The CDR3 DNA reads TGTGCCACCAGGGCCGGAGGAGCTCCTAATGAAAAACTGTTTTTT. Translating it yields CATRAGGAPNEKLFF. V is TRBV24-1 and J is TRBJ1-4; no definite D call. V lost 7 bases, J lost 3 bases, and 14 bases lay in between. Per germline, CDR1 KGHDR and CDR2 SFDVKD. The CDR3 covers 15 residues.

J is TRBJ1-5 and V is TRBV7-4, with 8 bases aligning to TRBD1. This CDR3 region has 17 residues. Germline-derived CDR1 and CDR2 are SGHVT and SQSDAQ. J gave up 0 bases and V 2 bases, and 6 bases lay outside the gene matches. CDR3 nucleotides: TGTGCCAGCAGCTTAAGCGGGGACAGGATTAGCAATCAGCCCCAGCATTTT. The encoded protein is CASSLSGDRISNQPQHF. Full variable domain (rest looked up from reference TRBV7-4 and TRBJ1-5): GAGVSQSPRYKVAKRGRDVALRCDSISGHVTLYWYRQTLGQGSEVLTYSQSDAQRDKSGRPSGRFSAERPERSVSTLKIQRTEQGDSAVYLCASSLSGDRISNQPQHFGDGTRLSIL.

This chain connects TRBV4-3 to TRBJ1-2, with 8 bases aligning to TRBD1. The germline CDR1 and CDR2 sequences are LGHNA and YSLEER. This CDR3 comprises 16 residues. Trimming at V came to 1 base and at J to 3 bases, leaving 7 bases not matched to a gene. The CDR3 DNA reads TGCGCCAGCAGCCAAGGCGGGACCAGGGGGCACTATGGCTACACCTTC. It specifies CASSQGGTRGHYGYTF.

The chain uses TRBV3-1 (or the pseudogene TRBV3-2) and TRBJ2-3; 8 nucleotides agree with TRBD1. The CDR3 has 18 residues. After removal of 1 base from V and 0 bases from J, the junction contained 9 bases not matched to a gene. In germline, CDR1 is LGHDT, CDR2 YNNKEL (reference sequence). The CDR3 DNA follows: TGTGCCAGCAGCCAAGGGATCGGTGGACAGGGAAGCACAGATACGCAGTATTTT. This encodes CASSQGIGGQGSTDTQYF.

The genes are TRBV4-2 and TRBJ2-7, with 10 bases matching TRBD2. This CDR3 is built from 18 residues. In germline, CDR1 is LGHNA, CDR2 YNFKEQ. V shed 1 base, J shed 2 bases, and the junction held 11 bases outside the gene matches. The CDR3 coding sequence is TGTGCCAGCAGCCAAGGCCCCACTAGCGGGACTGTAACCTACGAGCAGTACTTC. This translates into CASSQGPTSGTVTYEQYF.

The chain recombines TRBV11-2 with TRBJ2-5; the D is unclear. CDR1 SGHAT and CDR2 FQNNGV come from the germline V gene. The V and J ends lost 5 bases and 6 bases respectively, with 16 bases between them. CDR3 size: 14 residues. The CDR3 loop is CASSPRSSVQTQYF. As DNA, the CDR3 is TGTGCCAGCAGCCCCCGAAGCTCCGTCCAGACCCAGTACTTC.

The rearrangement links TRBV29-1 to TRBJ2-5; possible D gene TRBD1, 6 bases. This CDR3 is built from 12 residues. V dropped 4 bases and J dropped 5 bases, with 11 bases sitting between them. Per germline, CDR1 SQVTM and CDR2 ANQGSEA. This CDR3 is CSVVSQGETQYF. Here the CDR3 DNA reads TGCAGCGTTGTTAGTCAGGGGGAGACCCAGTACTTC.

This clone was counted at least ten times. The chain combines TRBV5-1 with TRBJ2-7, with a weak D call TRBD1 (6 bases). The V and J ends lost 0 bases and 4 bases respectively, with 8 bases between them. In germline, CDR1 is SGHRS, CDR2 YFSETQ. The CDR3 has 13 amino acids. The CDR3 loop reads CASSLDDRYEQYF. DNA of the CDR3: TGCGCCAGCAGCTTGGATGACAGGTACGAGCAGTACTTC.

V usage is TRBV15 and J usage is TRBJ2-7, with TRBD2 identical over 8 bases. With V trimmed by 5 bases and J by 5 bases, 5 bases remained unmatched. The CDR3 runs to 13 residues. The germline gives CDR1 LNHNV, CDR2 YYDKDF (reference sequence). The CDR3 sequence: CATSASGRNEQYF. The CDR3 DNA sequence: TGTGCCACCAGCGCCAGCGGGAGAAACGAGCAGTACTTC.

The V call is TRBV7-2, the J call TRBJ2-7; 10 positions agree with TRBD1. Germline V gene lookup returns CDR1 SGHTA and CDR2 FQGNSA. This CDR3 spans 15 amino acids. Unmatched junction bases numbered 4, after V lost 5 bases and J lost 0 bases. The CDR3 sequence is CASSRDRGTSYEQYF. DNA for the CDR3: TGTGCCAGCAGCCGGGACAGGGGAACCTCCTACGAGCAGTACTTC.

The chain joins TRBV4-1 to TRBJ1-5; D gene uncertain. The V end was cut by 1 base, the J end by 7 bases, with 14 bases between. The CDR3 length is 15 residues. The germline V gene encodes CDR1 MGHRA and CDR2 YSYEKL. This CDR3 is CASSQAPEGDQPQHF. The CDR3 nucleotides are TGCGCCAGCAGCCAAGCCCCCGAAGGAGACCAGCCCCAGCATTTT.

For the CDR3, the DNA is TGTGCCAGCAGTTTAATGGGCAGGGCGAACGAGCAGTACTTC. It codes for CASSLMGRANEQYF. The chain links TRBV28 to TRBJ2-7; D might be TRBD1 (5 bases). The V gene lost 2 bases and the J gene lost 5 bases, with 13 bases spanning the gap. The CDR3 is made up of 14 amino acids. Germline CDR1 and CDR2: MDHEN and SYDVKM.